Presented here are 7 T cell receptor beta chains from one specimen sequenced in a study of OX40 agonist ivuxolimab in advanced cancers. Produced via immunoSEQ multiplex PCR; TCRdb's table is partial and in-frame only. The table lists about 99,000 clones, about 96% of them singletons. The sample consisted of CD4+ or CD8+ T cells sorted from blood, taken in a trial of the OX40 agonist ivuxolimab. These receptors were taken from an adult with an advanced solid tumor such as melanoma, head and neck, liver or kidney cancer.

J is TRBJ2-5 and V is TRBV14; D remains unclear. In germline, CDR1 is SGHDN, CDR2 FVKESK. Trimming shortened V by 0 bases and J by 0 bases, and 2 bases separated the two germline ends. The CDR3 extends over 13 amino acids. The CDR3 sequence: CASSQDNQETQYF. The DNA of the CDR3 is TGTGCCAGCAGCCAAGACAACCAAGAGACCCAGTACTTC.

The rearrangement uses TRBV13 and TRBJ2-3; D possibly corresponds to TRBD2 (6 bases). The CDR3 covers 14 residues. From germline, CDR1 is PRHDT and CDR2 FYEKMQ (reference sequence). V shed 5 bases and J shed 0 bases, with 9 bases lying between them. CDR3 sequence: CASSPGTSTDTQYF. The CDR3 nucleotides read TGTGCCAGCAGCCCCGGGACTAGCACAGATACGCAGTATTTT.

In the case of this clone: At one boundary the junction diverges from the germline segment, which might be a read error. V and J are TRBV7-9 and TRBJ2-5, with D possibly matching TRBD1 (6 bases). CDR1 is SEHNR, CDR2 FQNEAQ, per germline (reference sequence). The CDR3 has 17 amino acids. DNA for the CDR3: TGTGCCAGCAGCCCCCGACAGGTTGGGGGCCAACAAGGGACCCAGTACTTC. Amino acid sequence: CASSPRQVGGQQGTQYF.

The CDR3 DNA reads as TGTGCCAGCAGTGCCTTAACCCCCGGGGCCATCTACTCTGGGGCCAACGTCCTGACTTTC. It yields the protein CASSALTPGAIYSGANVLTF. This rearrangement joins TRBV2 to TRBJ2-6, with D tentatively TRBD1 or TRBD2 (5 bases each). Trimming pared 4 bases from V and 0 bases from J, leaving 22 bases between. This CDR3 comprises 20 residues. Germline CDR1 reads SNHLY; CDR2 reads FYNNEI. Complete variable domain (other parts from reference TRBV2 and TRBJ2-6): EPEVTQTPSHQVTQMGQEVILRCVPISNHLYFYWYRQILGQKVEFLVSFYNNEISEKSEIFDDQFSVERPDGSNFTLKIRSTKLEDSAMYFCASSALTPGAIYSGANVLTFGAGSRLTVL.

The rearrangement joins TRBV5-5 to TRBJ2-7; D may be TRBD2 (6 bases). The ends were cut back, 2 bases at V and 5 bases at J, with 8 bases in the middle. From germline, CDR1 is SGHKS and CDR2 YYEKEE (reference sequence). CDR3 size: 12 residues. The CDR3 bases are TGTGCCAGCAGCTTTACGGGAGACGAGCAGTACTTC. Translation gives CASSFTGDEQYF.

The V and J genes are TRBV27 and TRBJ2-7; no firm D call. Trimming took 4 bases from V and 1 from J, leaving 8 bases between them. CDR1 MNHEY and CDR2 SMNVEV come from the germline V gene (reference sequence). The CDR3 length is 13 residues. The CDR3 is CASSSQDSYEQYF. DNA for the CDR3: TGTGCCAGCAGTTCTCAGGATTCCTACGAGCAGTACTTC.

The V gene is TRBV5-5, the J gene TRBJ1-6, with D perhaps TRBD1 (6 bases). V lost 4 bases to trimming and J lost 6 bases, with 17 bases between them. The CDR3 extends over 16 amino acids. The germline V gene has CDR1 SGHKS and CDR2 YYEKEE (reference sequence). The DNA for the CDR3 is TGTGCCAGCAGCCTCGGGGGGGCGCCGGGTAATTCACCCCTCCACTTT. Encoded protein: CASSLGGAPGNSPLHF.